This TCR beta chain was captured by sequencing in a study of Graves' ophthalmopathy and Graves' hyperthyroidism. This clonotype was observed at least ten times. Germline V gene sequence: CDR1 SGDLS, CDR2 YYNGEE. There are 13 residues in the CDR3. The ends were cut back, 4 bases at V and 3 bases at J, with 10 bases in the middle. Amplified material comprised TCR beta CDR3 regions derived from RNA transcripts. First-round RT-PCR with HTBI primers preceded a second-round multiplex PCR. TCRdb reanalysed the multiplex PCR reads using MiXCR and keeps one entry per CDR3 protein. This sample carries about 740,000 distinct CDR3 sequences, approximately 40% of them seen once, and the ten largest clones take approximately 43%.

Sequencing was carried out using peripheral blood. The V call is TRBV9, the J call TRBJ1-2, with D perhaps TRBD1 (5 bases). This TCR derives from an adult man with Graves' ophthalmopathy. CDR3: CASSQGTDYGYTF. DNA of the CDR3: TGTGCCAGCAGCCAAGGGACCGACTATGGCTACACCTTC.